The 17 T cell receptor beta chains given below trace back to one sample, sequenced in a study of cytomegalovirus exposure and HLA in healthy donors. The PCR made use of 60 Vbeta and 13 Jbeta primers. Libraries were prepared by immunoSEQ multiplex PCR; TCRdb keeps only in-frame clonotypes and omits some of them. The sample has roughly 180,000 clones; approximately 83% are singletons. The specimen sequenced was PBMCs. These TCRs come from a young man in good health and CMV-seropositive.

This sequence joins TRBV10-1 and TRBJ2-7; D gene uncertain. The germline V gene has CDR1 WNHNN and CDR2 SYGVQD (reference sequence). This CDR3 contains 13 residues. V lost 2 bases, J lost 2 bases, and 7 bases lay in between. Here the CDR3 DNA reads TGCGCCAGCAGTGAGGGGCCCACCTACGAGCAGTACTTC. Translating gives CASSEGPTYEQYF.

The chain's CDR3 is CASSTTGLYNEQFF. The DNA of the CDR3 is TGCGCCAGCAGCACAACGGGACTCTACAATGAGCAGTTCTTC. The J gene is TRBJ2-1, the V gene TRBV5-1; weak D call: TRBD2 (6 bases). The CDR3 length is 14 residues. The germline V gene encodes CDR1 SGHRS and CDR2 YFSETQ. Trimming cost V 4 bases and J 3 bases, with 11 bases left between them.

V gene TRBV5-6 combines with J gene TRBJ2-7; weak D call: TRBD2 (6 bases). CDR3 length: 16 amino acids. Trimming took off 0 bases at V and 0 bases at J, with 13 bases between the two ends. CDR1 SGHDT and CDR2 YYEEEE come from the germline V gene. The CDR3 loop reads CASSLASGLSSYEQYF. In nucleotides, the CDR3 is TGTGCCAGCAGCTTGGCCTCGGGACTGTCCTCCTACGAGCAGTACTTC.

This rearrangement joins TRBV9 to TRBJ2-3, with TRBD1 matching over 7 bases. V lost 3 bases and J lost 7; bases outside the gene matches: 14. This CDR3 has 16 amino acids. Per germline, CDR1 SGDLS and CDR2 YYNGEE. The DNA of the CDR3 is TGTGCCAGCAGCGCTAGTAAGGACAGGCAACAAAATACGCAGTATTTT. Translated, it gives CASSASKDRQQNTQYF.

J is TRBJ2-7 and V is TRBV6-1, with 7 bases aligning to TRBD1. Germline-derived CDR1 and CDR2 are MNHNS and SASEGT. The CDR3 spans 13 residues. Losses at the gene ends were 7 bases for V and 2 bases for J; bases not matched to a gene: 5. The CDR3 is CASNPTGAYEQYF. CDR3 nucleotide sequence: TGTGCCAGCAATCCTACAGGGGCCTACGAGCAGTACTTC.

The table lists this clone with a count of one. The V call is TRBV29-1, the J call TRBJ1-2; 9 bases are a match to TRBD1. CDR3 size: 11 residues. Germline loops: CDR1 SQVTM, CDR2 ANQGSEA. V shed 6 bases and J 11 bases; nucleotides not matched to a gene: 7. CDR3 DNA sequence: TGCAGCGTCATGACAGGGGGGGCGTACACCTTC. It specifies CSVMTGGAYTF.

The chain uses TRBV6-1 and TRBJ1-2; 7 bases match TRBD1. This CDR3 is built from 15 residues. The germline V gene has CDR1 MNHNS and CDR2 SASEGT. V lost 10 bases and J lost 2; bases outside the gene matches: 13. The chain's CDR3 is CAISPRQGPNYGYTF. The CDR3 nucleotides are TGTGCCATCTCACCCCGACAGGGTCCCAACTATGGCTACACCTTC.

This chain connects TRBV6-5 to TRBJ1-1; D ambiguous. The CDR3 is 14 amino acids. The V end was cut by 2 bases, the J end by 0 bases, with 7 bases between. Germline CDR1 reads MNHEY; CDR2 reads SVGAGI. The CDR3 region has the DNA TGTGCCAGCAGTTACGGGAGGATGAACACTGAAGCTTTCTTT. It codes for CASSYGRMNTEAFF.

In this sample, this clone turned up once. This rearrangement joins TRBV7-2 to TRBJ2-3; maybe TRBD1 (6 bases). Germline V gene data show CDR1 as SGHTA and CDR2 as FQGNSA. The CDR3 covers 14 residues. Trimming left V 1 base short and J 2 bases short, with 7 bases between. The CDR3 spells CASSLDRVTDTQYF. CDR3 nucleotide sequence: TGTGCCAGCAGCTTAGACAGGGTCACAGATACGCAGTATTTT.

V is TRBV9 and J is TRBJ2-7; D perhaps matches TRBD1 (5 bases). Germline lookup yields CDR1 SGDLS and CDR2 YYNGEE. The V end lost 1 base, the J end lost 7 bases, and 15 bases lay between the germline ends. CDR3 length: 14 residues. The CDR3 sequence is CASSVRPGQGEQYF. In DNA, the CDR3 is TGTGCCAGCAGCGTAAGGCCCGGGCAGGGTGAGCAGTACTTC.

This chain uses TRBV10-3 with TRBJ1-2; 11 bases match TRBD1. CDR1 ENHRY and CDR2 SYGVKD come from the germline V gene. Losses at the gene ends were 4 bases for V and 6 bases for J; bases not matched to a gene: 13. The CDR3 is made up of 17 amino acids. CDR3 nucleotide sequence: TGTGCCATCAGTGCCAGGACAGGGGGCAGTGATCGGAATGGCTACACCTTC. It encodes CAISARTGGSDRNGYTF.

V gene TRBV5-1 combines with J gene TRBJ2-1; the D is unclear. The CDR3 length is 14 residues. Deletions cut 0 bases from V and 2 bases from J, with 6 bases between. Germline lookup yields CDR1 SGHRS and CDR2 YFSETQ. CDR3 DNA: TGCGCCAGCAGCTTGGACAGTCCCTACAATGAGCAGTTCTTC. Residues: CASSLDSPYNEQFF.

This clone was counted a single time. The genes are TRBV5-1 and TRBJ2-5, with 12 bases matching TRBD2. This CDR3 has 19 residues. In germline, CDR1 is SGHRS, CDR2 YFSETQ. Trimming removed 2 bases from V and 3 bases from J; junction bases left unmatched: 14. CDR3 DNA sequence: TGCGCCAGCAGCTTCCATGCTCCGATGACTAGCGGGGGTAAAGAGACCCAGTACTTC. Translated, it gives CASSFHAPMTSGGKETQYF. Together with reference TRBV5-1 and TRBJ2-5, the CDR3 gives the full variable domain: KAGVTQTPRYLIKTRGQQVTLSCSPISGHRSVSWYQQTPGQGLQFLFEYFSETQRNKGNFPGRFSGRQFSNSRSEMNVSTLELGDSALYLCASSFHAPMTSGGKETQYFGPGTRLLVL.

For the CDR3, the DNA is TGTGCCAGCAGTTCCGGGACAGGGCGTAATGAAAAACTGTTTTTT. Residues: CASSSGTGRNEKLFF. This chain connects TRBV27 to TRBJ1-4, with 9 bases matching TRBD1. This CDR3 region has 15 residues. The ends lost 4 bases at V and 4 bases at J; junction bases unmatched: 4. Germline V gives CDR1 MNHEY, CDR2 SMNVEV (reference sequence).

This rearrangement joins TRBV9 to TRBJ2-1, with a tentative D call TRBD2 (5 bases). The CDR3 covers 13 residues. Germline V gene sequence: CDR1 SGDLS, CDR2 YYNGEE. V dropped 3 bases and J dropped 7 bases, with 11 bases sitting between them. CDR3 sequence: CASSARSGNEQFF. CDR3 DNA sequence: TGTGCCAGCAGCGCTCGATCGGGGAATGAGCAGTTCTTC.

The chain joins TRBV11-2 to TRBJ2-7; TRBD2 might be the D (5 bases). The ends were cut back, 6 bases at V and 0 bases at J, with 6 bases in the middle. CDR3 length equals 12 residues. Germline V gene sequence: CDR1 SGHAT, CDR2 FQNNGV. The CDR3, as DNA: TGTGCCAGCAGGACTAACTCCTACGAGCAGTACTTC. Encoded protein: CASRTNSYEQYF.

The gene calls are TRBV27 and TRBJ2-3, with D perhaps TRBD2 (5 bases). The CDR3 consists of 16 residues. Trimming removed 6 bases from V and 2 bases from J, with 18 bases in between. Per the germline V gene, CDR1 is MNHEY and CDR2 is SMNVEV (reference sequence). The CDR3 sequence: CASRYAAVFSTDTQYF. The CDR3 DNA follows: TGTGCCAGCAGGTATGCAGCGGTTTTCTCCACAGATACGCAGTATTTT.